This T cell receptor beta chain was found in a study of blood T cell repertoires in COVID-19. Study as a whole: Collection of acute and convalescent COVID-19 samples took place in the United States, Italy and Spain.

The assay was immunoSEQ multiplex PCR, and TCRdb's table has in-frame clones only and misses some. The table shows 150,000 to 200,000 clones, with roughly nine tenths occurring only once. The CDR3 length is 15 residues. Germline V CDR1 and CDR2: MNHEY, SMNVEV (reference sequence). With 6 bases clipped from V and 0 bases from J, the junction kept 6 bases outside the gene matches. The chain joins TRBV27 to TRBJ2-7; 9 nucleotides agree with TRBD2. This receptor was identified in a woman aged 70-85 years with acute or convalescent COVID-19. The sequenced material came from peripheral blood. DNA for the CDR3: TGTGCCAGCAGGGTAGCGGGAGCGGTCTCCTACGAGCAGTACTTC. This gives the protein CASRVAGAVSYEQYF.